This TCR beta chain was sequenced during a study of T cell clones after liver transplantation. Sequenced by immunoSEQ multiplex PCR; TCRdb stores in-frame clones only, minus some. The table shows 70,000 to 85,000 clones, with 80% occurring only once. This clone occurred a few times. Trimming removed 6 bases from V and 4 bases from J, with 12 bases in between. This CDR3 is built from 13 residues. CDR1 and CDR2 (germline): MDHEN, SYDVKM. This chain joins TRBV28 and TRBJ1-2; unclear D gene. The source material was CD4+ T cells from blood, sampled before liver transplant. The receptor comes from a human donor who received a liver transplant. This CDR3 is CASSSPTFYGYTF. CDR3 in DNA: TGTGCCAGCAGCTCCCCAACCTTCTATGGCTACACCTTC.